A selection of T cell receptor beta chains follows, all from one sample in a study of T cells in Graves' hyperthyroidism and ophthalmopathy. MiXCR, run by TCRdb on the multiplex PCR reads, gives a single entry per CDR3 protein. The top ten hold roughly 13% of the sample, which has over 350,000 distinct CDR3 sequences, around 15% seen once. Sequencing was done on a sample of blood. The receptors originated from a man aged 18 to 29 with Graves' ophthalmopathy. The CDR3 runs from the conserved cysteine through the conserved F or W. D genes are given only for firm matches. Clone size is not always given. Where it is, it says once, few, many or a class for expanded clones.

NA	TRBJ2-5	TRBV5-1	many	CASSVRSDREPGETQYF	TGCGCCAGCAGCGTAAGGTCGGACAGAGAGCCTGGGGAGACCCAGTACTTC
NA	TRBJ2-1	TRBV20-1	few	CSAKWEQDYSEQFF	TGCAGTGCTAAGTGGGAGCAAGACTACAGTGAGCAGTTCTTC
NA	TRBJ1-1	TRBV19	few	CASSIAVTAEAFF	TGTGCCAGTAGTATAGCCGTTACGGCTGAAGCTTTCTTT
NA	TRBJ2-1	TRBV7-9	NA	CASSHTARSYNEQFF	TGTGCCAGCAGCCATACCGCCAGGAGCTACAATGAGCAGTTCTTC
NA	TRBJ1-2	TRBV12-3/TRBV12-4	many	CASSLKGWDYGYTF	TGTGCCAGCAGTTTAAAGGGTTGGGACTATGGCTACACCTTC
NA	TRBJ1-4	TRBV15	NA	CATSRDPWDSLFF	TGTGCCACCAGCAGAGATCCTTGGGATTCACTGTTTTTT
TRBD2	TRBJ2-3	TRBV28	many	CATQAGAGDVTQYF	TGTGCCACCCAAGCAGGAGCGGGAGACGTTACGCAGTATTTT
NA	TRBJ2-5	TRBV12-3/TRBV12-4	many	CASSLALGQYQETQYF	TGTGCCAGCAGTTTAGCTCTTGGCCAGTACCAAGAGACCCAGTACTTC
TRBD2	TRBJ2-5	TRBV15	few	CATSNPTSGDQETQYF	TGTGCCACCAGCAACCCGACTAGCGGGGACCAAGAGACCCAGTACTTC
TRBD1	TRBJ2-5	TRBV11-3	many	CASSQDRGHGETQYF	TGTGCCAGCAGCCAAGACAGGGGCCACGGAGAGACCCAGTACTTC
NA	TRBJ1-5	TRBV14	few	CASSQGGSQPQHF	TGTGCCAGCAGCCAGGGGGGAAGTCAGCCCCAGCATTTT
TRBD2	TRBJ2-3	TRBV19	many	CASSMLAGGHTDTQYF	TGTGCCAGTAGTATGCTAGCGGGGGGTCACACAGATACGCAGTATTTT
TRBD2	TRBJ2-3	TRBV2	NA	CASSSPSSGGNTDTQYF	TGTGCCAGCAGCTCCCCTTCTAGCGGGGGAAACACAGATACGCAGTATTTT
NA	TRBJ2-6	TRBV5-1	few	CASLGHAVSGANVLTF	TGCGCCAGCCTAGGACATGCCGTCTCTGGGGCCAACGTCCTGACTTTC
NA	TRBJ2-2	TRBV6-2/TRBV6-3	few	CASNRGAAGELFF	TGTGCCAGCAATAGGGGGGCCGCCGGGGAGCTGTTTTTT
TRBD2	TRBJ2-7	TRBV7-8	NA	CASSPSGGHYEQYF	TGTGCCAGCAGCCCTAGCGGGGGGCACTACGAGCAGTACTTC
TRBD2	TRBJ2-3	TRBV20-1	many	CSARAGGPTDTQYF	TGCAGTGCTCGAGCGGGAGGGCCGACAGATACGCAGTATTTT
NA	TRBJ2-7	TRBV7-2	NA	CASSLERFGGSYEQYF	TGTGCCAGCAGCTTAGAAAGGTTTGGGGGCTCCTACGAGCAGTACTTC
TRBD2	TRBJ2-1	TRBV27	many	CATQLAGVLPGYNEQFF	TGTGCCACTCAACTAGCGGGAGTACTACCGGGGTACAATGAGCAGTTCTTC
TRBD1	TRBJ2-7	TRBV20-1	NA	CSARTGDTNEQYF	TGCAGTGCTAGGACAGGGGATACGAACGAGCAGTACTTC
NA	TRBJ2-1	TRBV29-1	NA	CSVEGGRNNEQFF	TGCAGCGTTGAAGGCGGACGCAACAATGAGCAGTTCTTC
TRBD2	TRBJ2-7	TRBV5-1	many	CASSPWTSSYEQYF	TGCGCCAGCAGCCCCTGGACTAGCAGTTACGAGCAGTACTTC
NA	TRBJ2-1	TRBV7-9	NA	CASNLQGGPYNEQFF	TGTGCCAGCAACTTACAAGGTGGGCCCTACAATGAGCAGTTCTTC
NA	TRBJ1-1	TRBV20-1	many	CSARPPTGANTEAFF	TGCAGTGCTAGACCCCCGACAGGAGCGAACACTGAAGCTTTCTTT
TRBD2	TRBJ2-1	TRBV5-1	many	CASSPRALAVNNEQFF	TGCGCCAGCAGCCCCCGTGCCCTAGCGGTTAACAATGAGCAGTTCTTC
TRBD2	TRBJ2-7	TRBV28	NA	CASRPHLGLAGGPGSYEQYF	TGTGCCAGCAGGCCGCACCTCGGACTAGCGGGAGGACCCGGCTCCTACGAGCAGTACTTC
NA	TRBJ1-5	TRBV20-1	many	CSARIREVGNQPQHF	TGCAGTGCTAGAATCAGGGAAGTAGGCAATCAGCCCCAGCATTTT
NA	TRBJ2-3	TRBV7-6	NA	CASSLKPGQRNTQYF	TGTGCCAGCAGCTTAAAACCGGGACAACGGAATACGCAGTATTTT
NA	TRBJ2-5	TRBV9	few	CASSDYQETQYF	TGTGCCAGCAGCGACTATCAAGAGACCCAGTACTTC
TRBD1	TRBJ2-3	TRBV6-1	many	CAVQTGGTDTQYF	TGTGCCGTTCAAACAGGGGGGACAGATACGCAGTATTTT
NA	TRBJ2-1	TRBV11-3	many	CASSLIGGEQFF	TGTGCCAGCAGCTTAATCGGGGGTGAGCAGTTCTTC
NA	TRBJ2-5	TRBV5-5	few	CASSLVHAAGRETQYF	TGTGCCAGCAGCTTGGTACATGCGGCGGGCCGGGAGACCCAGTACTTC
TRBD2	TRBJ2-3	TRBV5-4	few	CASSPGALKLAGGLGDTQYF	TGTGCCAGCAGCCCAGGGGCCCTAAAACTAGCGGGAGGGCTGGGAGATACGCAGTATTTT